The clone carrying this TCR beta chain occurred a few times. The V and J ends lost 6 bases and 4 bases, in that order; junction bases with no gene match: 8. Germline-derived CDR1 and CDR2 are KGHSH and LQKENI. The CDR3 is made up of 16 amino acids. TCRdb recomputed calls from the RT-PCR reads with MiXCR, one row per CDR3 protein. The table shows hundreds of thousands of distinct CDR3 sequences, with approximately 15% occurring only once. The sequence was obtained from a female donor in good health, serving as a healthy control. The source material was memory CD4+ T cells from blood. The chain carries TRBV18 and TRBJ2-1; 11 nucleotides agree with TRBD1. The CDR3 region has the DNA TGTGCCAGCTCCCCAACTGGGACAGGGGGTTACAATGAGCAGTTCTTC. Amino acid sequence: CASSPTGTGGYNEQFF.